This T cell receptor beta chain was captured by sequencing in a study of blood T cell repertoires in COVID-19. Background on the study: The origin of the acute and convalescent COVID-19 samples was the United States, Italy and Spain. PBMCs, B-cell-depleted T cells, or T cells provided the cDNA or gDNA that made up the material.

Clinical history reported by participants formed the basis on which cohorts were assigned. The recovered donors of Cohort 3 showed two negative PCRs, clearance, or symptom resolution. Method: immunoSEQ multiplex PCR; TCRdb's copy keeps in-frame clones and lacks some. Among around 250,000 clones listed, 70% to 90% were seen once. The CDR3 covers 15 residues. Germline loops: CDR1 MNHEY, CDR2 SMNVEV (reference sequence). Trimming took 8 bases from V and 0 from J, leaving 16 bases between them. This receptor was identified in a woman in her forties or fifties who had recovered from COVID-19. Sample: PBMCs or T cells enriched from blood (not recorded which). The chain links TRBV27 to TRBJ1-1; D gene unclear. CDR3 residues: CASSPEPSMNTEAFF. DNA for the CDR3: TGTGCCAGCTCTCCTGAGCCTTCGATGAACACTGAAGCTTTCTTT.